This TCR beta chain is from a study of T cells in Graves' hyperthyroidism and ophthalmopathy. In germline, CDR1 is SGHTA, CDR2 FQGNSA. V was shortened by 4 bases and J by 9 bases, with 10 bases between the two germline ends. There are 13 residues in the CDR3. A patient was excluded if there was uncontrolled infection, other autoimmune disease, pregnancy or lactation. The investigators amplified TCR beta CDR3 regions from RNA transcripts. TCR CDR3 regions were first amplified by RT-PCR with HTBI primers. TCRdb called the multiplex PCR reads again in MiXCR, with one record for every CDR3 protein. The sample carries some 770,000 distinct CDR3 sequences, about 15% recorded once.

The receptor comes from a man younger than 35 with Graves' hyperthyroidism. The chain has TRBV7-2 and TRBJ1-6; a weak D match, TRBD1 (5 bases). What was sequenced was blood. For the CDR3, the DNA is TGTGCCAGCAGCTCCTGGGACGGTTCACCCCTCCACTTT. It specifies CASSSWDGSPLHF.